The clone carrying this T cell receptor beta chain was found a few times. Its antigen is unidentified. By way of CD45RO/CCR7/CD25/CD127/CD95/CD27, the CD4+ regulatory, stem cell-like memory, central memory and naive cells were sorted. The sample originates from a study of beta chain features in type 1 diabetes. The wider study: Healthy donors and patients had similar age, gender and cell yields. General study results and limits: There was a moderate but significant shortening of TCRB CDR3s in all four CD4+ subsets of Type 1 diabetes patients.

Isolated RNA was reverse transcribed in full, so expressed TCRB transcripts were sequenced. Measured with immunoSEQ multiplex PCR; TCRdb has only the in-frame clones, and not every one. This table has some 190,000 clones, 6% to 9% appearing once. The sequencing input was central memory CD4+ T cells from blood. The TCR comes from a man aged 18 to 30 with type 1 diabetes.

CDR3 sequence: CASSPRGGGQNEQFF. DNA of the CDR3: TGTGCCAGCAGCCCGAGAGGGGGGGGGCAAAATGAGCAGTTCTTC. The rearrangement uses TRBV13 and TRBJ2-1; tentative D call: TRBD2 (7 bases). The V gene's germline CDR1 is PRHDT and CDR2 FYEKMQ (reference sequence). There are 15 residues in the CDR3. Trimming stripped 5 bases from V and 7 bases from J, with 18 bases between.